This T cell receptor beta chain was identified during a study of beta chain features in type 1 diabetes. V lost 2 bases to trimming and J lost 7 bases, with 15 bases between them. Germline CDR1 SEHNR, CDR2 FQNEAQ (reference sequence). The CDR3 is 14 amino acids. TCRB transcripts that were expressed got sequenced, as all of the isolated RNA had been reverse transcribed. Clones were sequenced by immunoSEQ multiplex PCR, and TCRdb holds only the in-frame ones, with some missing. The sample has under 250,000 clones; less than 35% are singletons. This sequence was found in a man between 25 and 39 years old in good health. V and J are TRBV7-9 and TRBJ2-7; no reliable D call. The sequenced material came from central memory CD4+ T cells from blood. CDR3 protein: CASSLNSLGKEQYF. CDR3 DNA: TGTGCCAGCAGCTTAAATTCATTGGGAAAAGAGCAGTACTTC.